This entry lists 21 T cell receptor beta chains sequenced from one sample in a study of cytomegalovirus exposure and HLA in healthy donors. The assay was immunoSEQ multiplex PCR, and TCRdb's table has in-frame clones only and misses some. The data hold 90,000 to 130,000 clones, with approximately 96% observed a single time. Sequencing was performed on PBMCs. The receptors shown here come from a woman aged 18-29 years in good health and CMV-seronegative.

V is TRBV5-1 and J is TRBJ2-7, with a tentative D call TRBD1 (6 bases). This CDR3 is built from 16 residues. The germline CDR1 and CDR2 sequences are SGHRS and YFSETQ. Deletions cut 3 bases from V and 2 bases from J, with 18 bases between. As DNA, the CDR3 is TGCGCCAGCAGCTCCCTACCCGGACAGTCGGCCTACGAGCAGTACTTC. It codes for CASSSLPGQSAYEQYF.

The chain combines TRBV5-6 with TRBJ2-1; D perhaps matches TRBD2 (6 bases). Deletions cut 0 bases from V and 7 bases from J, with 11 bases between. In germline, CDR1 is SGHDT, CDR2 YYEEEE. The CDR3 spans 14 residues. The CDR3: CASSLDSGRNEQFF. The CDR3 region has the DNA TGTGCCAGCAGCTTGGACAGCGGGCGGAATGAGCAGTTCTTC.

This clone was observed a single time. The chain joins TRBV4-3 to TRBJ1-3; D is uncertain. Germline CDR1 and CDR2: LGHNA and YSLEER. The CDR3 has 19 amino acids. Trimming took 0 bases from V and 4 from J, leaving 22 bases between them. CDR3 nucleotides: TGCGCCAGCAGCCAAGACCACCTCGTGGGAGGACCAATCGGAAACACCATATATTTT. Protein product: CASSQDHLVGGPIGNTIYF.

Written as DNA, the CDR3 is TGTGCCAGCAGCAAACTTTCCGGGACAGGGTTGCCCTCACCCCTCCACTTT. Protein: CASSKLSGTGLPSPLHF. The chain combines TRBV21-1 with TRBJ1-6; the table assigns TRBD1, which was not confirmed against the DNA. TRBV21-1 is listed as a pseudogene. This CDR3 has 17 amino acids.

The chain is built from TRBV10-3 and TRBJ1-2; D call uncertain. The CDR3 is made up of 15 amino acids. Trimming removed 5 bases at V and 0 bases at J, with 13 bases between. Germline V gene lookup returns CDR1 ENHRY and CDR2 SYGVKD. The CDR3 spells CAISFSGSTNYGYTF. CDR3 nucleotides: TGTGCCATCAGTTTTTCCGGGTCGACTAACTATGGCTACACCTTC.

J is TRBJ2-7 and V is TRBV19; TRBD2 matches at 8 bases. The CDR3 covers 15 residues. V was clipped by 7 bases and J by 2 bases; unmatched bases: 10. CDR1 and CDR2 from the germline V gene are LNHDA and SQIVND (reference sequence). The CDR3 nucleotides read TGTGCCAGTAAGCGCAGTGCGGGGGGCCCCTACGAGCAGTACTTC. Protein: CASKRSAGGPYEQYF. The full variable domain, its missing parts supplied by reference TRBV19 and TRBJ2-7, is DGGITQSPKYLFRKEGQNVTLSCEQNLNHDAMYWYRQDPGQGLRLIYYSQIVNDFQKGDIAEGYSVSREKKESFPLTVTSAQKNPTAFYLCASKRSAGGPYEQYFGPGTRLTVT.

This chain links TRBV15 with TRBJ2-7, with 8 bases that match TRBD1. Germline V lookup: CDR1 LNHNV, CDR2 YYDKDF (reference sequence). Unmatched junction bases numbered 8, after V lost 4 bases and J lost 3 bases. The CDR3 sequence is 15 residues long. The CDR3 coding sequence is TGTGCCACCAGCATAAAGCAGGGGGCTGTCTACGAGCAGTACTTC. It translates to CATSIKQGAVYEQYF. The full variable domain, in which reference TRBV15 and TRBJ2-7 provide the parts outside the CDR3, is DAMVIQNPRYQVTQFGKPVTLSCSQTLNHNVMYWYQQKSSQAPKLLFHYYDKDFNNEADTPDNFQSRRPNTSFCFLDIRSPGLGDTAMYLCATSIKQGAVYEQYFGPGTRLTVT.

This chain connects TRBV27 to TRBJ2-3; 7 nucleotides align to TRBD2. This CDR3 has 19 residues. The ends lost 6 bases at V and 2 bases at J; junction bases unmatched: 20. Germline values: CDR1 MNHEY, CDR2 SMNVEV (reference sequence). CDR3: CASSPRTYQRGYNTDTQYF. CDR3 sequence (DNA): TGTGCCAGCAGCCCCCGTACCTACCAGCGGGGCTACAACACAGATACGCAGTATTTT.

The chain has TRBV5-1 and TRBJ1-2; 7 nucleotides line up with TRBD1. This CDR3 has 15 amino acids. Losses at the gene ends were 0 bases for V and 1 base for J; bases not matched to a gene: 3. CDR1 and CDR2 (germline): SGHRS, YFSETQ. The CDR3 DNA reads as TGCGCCAGCAGCTTGGCGGGACAGCTTAACTATGGCTACACCTTC. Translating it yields CASSLAGQLNYGYTF.

The CDR3 loop reads CASEGTGVTGELFF. CDR3 sequence (DNA): TGTGCCAGCGAGGGGACAGGGGTCACCGGGGAGCTGTTTTTT. The chain is built from TRBV14 and TRBJ2-2, with 10 bases fitting TRBD1. Germline lookup yields CDR1 SGHDN and CDR2 FVKESK. This CDR3 spans 14 amino acids. The J segment lost 4 bases and the V segment lost 8 bases, leaving 4 bases of the junction unmatched.

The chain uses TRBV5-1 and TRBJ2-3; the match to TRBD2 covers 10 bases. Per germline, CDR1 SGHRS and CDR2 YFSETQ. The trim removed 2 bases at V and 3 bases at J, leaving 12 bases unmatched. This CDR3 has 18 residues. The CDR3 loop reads CASSFPVKTSGSTDTQYF. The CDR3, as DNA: TGCGCCAGCAGCTTTCCCGTAAAGACTAGCGGGTCAACAGATACGCAGTATTTT.

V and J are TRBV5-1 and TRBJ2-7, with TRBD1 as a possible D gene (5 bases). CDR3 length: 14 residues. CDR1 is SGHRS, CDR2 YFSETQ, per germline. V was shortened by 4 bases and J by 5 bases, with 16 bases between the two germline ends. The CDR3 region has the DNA TGCGCCAGCAGCAAAAGTAATCAGGGTAACGAGCAGTACTTC. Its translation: CASSKSNQGNEQYF.

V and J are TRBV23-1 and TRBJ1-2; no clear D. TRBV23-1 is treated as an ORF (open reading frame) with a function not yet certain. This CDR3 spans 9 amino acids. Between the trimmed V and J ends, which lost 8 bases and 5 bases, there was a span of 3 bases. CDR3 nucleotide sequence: TGCGCCAGCCTTTATGGCTACACCTTC. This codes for CASLYGYTF.

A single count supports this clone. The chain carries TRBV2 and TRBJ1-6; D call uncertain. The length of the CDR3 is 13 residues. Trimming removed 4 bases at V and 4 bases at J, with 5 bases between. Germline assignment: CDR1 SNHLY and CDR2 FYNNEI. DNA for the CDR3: TGTGCCAGCAGTGCGGGGTATAATTCACCCCTCCACTTT. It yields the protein CASSAGYNSPLHF.

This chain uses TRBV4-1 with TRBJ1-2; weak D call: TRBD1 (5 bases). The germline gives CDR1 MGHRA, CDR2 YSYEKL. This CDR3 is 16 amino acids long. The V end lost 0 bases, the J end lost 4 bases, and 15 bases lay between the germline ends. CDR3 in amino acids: CASSQEPVTGVYGYTF. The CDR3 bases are TGCGCCAGCAGCCAAGAACCGGTCACGGGGGTCTATGGCTACACCTTC.

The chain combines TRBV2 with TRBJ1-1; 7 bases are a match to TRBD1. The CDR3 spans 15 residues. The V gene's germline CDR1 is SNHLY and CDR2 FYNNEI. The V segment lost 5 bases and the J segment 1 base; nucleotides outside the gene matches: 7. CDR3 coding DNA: TGTGCCAGCAGTTCAACAGGGGCGTGGAACACTGAAGCTTTCTTT. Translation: CASSSTGAWNTEAFF.

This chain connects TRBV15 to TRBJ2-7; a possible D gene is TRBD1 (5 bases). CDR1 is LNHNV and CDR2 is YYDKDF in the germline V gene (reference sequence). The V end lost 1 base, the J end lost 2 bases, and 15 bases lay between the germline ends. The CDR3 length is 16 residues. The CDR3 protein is CATSRGGATRTYEQYF. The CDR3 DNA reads TGTGCCACCAGCAGAGGTGGGGCCACACGGACCTACGAGCAGTACTTC.

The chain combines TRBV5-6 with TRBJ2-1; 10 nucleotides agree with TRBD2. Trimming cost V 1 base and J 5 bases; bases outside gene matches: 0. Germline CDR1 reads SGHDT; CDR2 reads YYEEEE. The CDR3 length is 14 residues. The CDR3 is CASSLTSGDNEQFF. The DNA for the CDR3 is TGTGCCAGCAGCTTGACTAGCGGGGACAATGAGCAGTTCTTC.

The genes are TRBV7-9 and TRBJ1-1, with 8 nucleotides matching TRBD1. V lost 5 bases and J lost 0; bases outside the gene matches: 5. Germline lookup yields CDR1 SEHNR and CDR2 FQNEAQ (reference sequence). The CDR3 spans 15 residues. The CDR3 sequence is CASSRGQGMNTEAFF. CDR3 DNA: TGTGCCAGCAGCCGTGGACAGGGAATGAACACTGAAGCTTTCTTT.

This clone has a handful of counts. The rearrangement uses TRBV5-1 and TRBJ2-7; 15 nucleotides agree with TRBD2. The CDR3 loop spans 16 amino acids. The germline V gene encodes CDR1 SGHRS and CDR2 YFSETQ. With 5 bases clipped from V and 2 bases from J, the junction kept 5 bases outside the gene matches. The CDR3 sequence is CASRSGLAGGAYEQYF. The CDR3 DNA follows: TGCGCCAGCAGGTCGGGACTAGCGGGGGGAGCCTACGAGCAGTACTTC.

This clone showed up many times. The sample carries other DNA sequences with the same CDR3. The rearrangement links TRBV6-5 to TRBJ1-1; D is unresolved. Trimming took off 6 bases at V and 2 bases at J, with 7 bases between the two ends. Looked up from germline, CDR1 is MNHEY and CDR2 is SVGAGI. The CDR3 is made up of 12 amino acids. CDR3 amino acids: CASRAPNTEAFF. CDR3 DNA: TGTGCCAGCAGGGCTCCTAACACTGAAGCTTTCTTT.